This T cell receptor beta chain was identified during a study of shared clonotypes between healthy human individuals (dated by TCRdb to about 2020). For context, the study as a whole: The cohort included a few men and a couple of women between 18 and 49 years of age. The study deeply sequenced blood TCR repertoires of about five healthy adults to estimate repertoire size and the extent of clonotype sharing between individuals. To increase sequencing depth and limit assay-specific biases, different laboratories used diverse techniques to prepare libraries and sequence TCR repertoires. For each donor, three plates each were used for CD4 naive and CD4 memory, two plates were used for CD8 naive, and one plate was used for CD8 memory. Leukapheresis yielded between about 0.94 and 10 billion PBMCs per donor. Here is what the overall study found, with its caveats: Sampling was restricted to blood, and TCR repertoires in tissues likely differ from the TCR repertoires found in blood. Incomplete sequencing was indicated by rarefaction of sorted-subset datasets, despite the large sequencing depth. Pairwise subsampling led to the expectation that sequencing depth would affect the degree of clonotype sharing among donors. Naive subsets generally had larger estimated clonotype richness than memory subsets. Sharing across a few donors was observed for approximately 5% of naive CD4, over 3% of naive CD8, 2% to 2.5% of memory CD4, and about 0.38% of memory CD8 clonotypes. Because the study included only a small number of donors, the genetic and exposure-history diversity represented was limited. Higher generation probabilities were observed for clonotypes shared by all four sorted-subset donors than for non-shared clonotypes.

Comments on this clone: No antigen is known for it. Within one base of it there is no much larger clone, and no base qualities were kept. This CDR3 is also generated by other DNA sequences in the sample.

There are 15 amino acids in the CDR3, from cysteine to phenylalanine inclusive. Kept here is only the CDR3 DNA, which spans 45 bases and is read in frame from base 1. V is shortened by 0 bases, J by 0 bases, and the region joining them spans 10 bases. Reading the germline V gene gives CDR1 SGHDT and CDR2 YYEEEE. Healthy HIV-negative adults with no recently reported acute infections or vaccinations were included as donors. All donors were Caucasian adults living in Nashville, Tennessee, USA. CD4+ T cells were enriched by magnetic negative selection, after which naive cells were positively selected on CD45RA and the negative fraction was taken as the memory subset. Blood was obtained by leukapheresis, after which PBMCs were separated by Ficoll-Histopaque density gradient centrifugation and cryopreserved in liquid nitrogen vapor phase. Analytical flow cytometry was used to check the purity and quantity of every magnetically sorted T cell population. Each sorted fraction had its genomic DNA isolated and then quantified by UV absorbance on a Nanodrop 2000c.

Using the deep immunoSEQ assay, multiplex PCR amplified TCR CDR3 regions from genomic DNA. Extracted genomic DNA from each cell subset was distributed evenly across all wells of several immunoSEQ 96-well plates, and each plate was treated as a replicate. For sorted subsets, about 0.2 ug genomic DNA, equal to tens of thousands of T cell genomes, was loaded into each replicate PCR. Purified libraries were measured with a Qubit 3.0 fluorometer, size-checked on a Bioanalyzer 2100, and measured again with the KAPA Library Quantification kit. A separate single-read 150-cycle Illumina NextSeq 550 flow cell was used to sequence each immunoSEQ 96-well plate. The published analysis was carried out like this. Because the immunoSEQ output included only junctional sequences and no quality scores, the filtering could not be the same as the filtering used for full-length reads. Sequences were annotated with PyIR, a Python wrapper for IgBLAST v1.9, using IMGT germline references to assign V/J genes and CDR3. Reads were removed for weak V/J assignments (E-value above 1e-6), missing CDR3, stop codons, out-of-frame junctions, or ambiguous translated residues. V3J clonotypes were defined as sequences sharing the same inferred V gene, J gene, and CDR3 amino acid sequence. Percentage overlap between repertoires was calculated by dividing the number of shared unique clonotypes by the size of the smaller repertoire. Three approaches were used to assess repertoire richness: RTK rarefaction, the Chao1 estimator, and Recon v2.1 estimates of unobserved clonotypes. OLGA was used to compute generation probabilities for all TCRbeta clonotypes that the gDNA method yielded from a few donors. Held by TCRdb, this immuneACCESS table contains in-frame sequences only and omits some clones. Under half of the omission traces to an unresolved V gene where checked; the cause of the rest is unknown. V and J calls plus clone size are reproduced from that table; the DNA served to infer D and trimming. In this sample the table shows some 2 million clones, roughly 96% of which occur a single time. Jointly, the top ten make up roughly 0.13% of the sample.

Sequencing used naive CD4+ T cells sorted from blood. In the paper's terms, the cell subset or site label means: CD45RA+ positively selected. Recombination linked TRBV5-6 to TRBJ2-7; the D segment cannot be called with confidence. The clonotype was recovered from a man in his late teens or twenties in good health. Here the CDR3 is given as CASSLAPGSSYEQYF. Here is the DNA: TGTGCCAGCAGCTTGGCTCCAGGATCCTCCTACGAGCAGTACTTC.